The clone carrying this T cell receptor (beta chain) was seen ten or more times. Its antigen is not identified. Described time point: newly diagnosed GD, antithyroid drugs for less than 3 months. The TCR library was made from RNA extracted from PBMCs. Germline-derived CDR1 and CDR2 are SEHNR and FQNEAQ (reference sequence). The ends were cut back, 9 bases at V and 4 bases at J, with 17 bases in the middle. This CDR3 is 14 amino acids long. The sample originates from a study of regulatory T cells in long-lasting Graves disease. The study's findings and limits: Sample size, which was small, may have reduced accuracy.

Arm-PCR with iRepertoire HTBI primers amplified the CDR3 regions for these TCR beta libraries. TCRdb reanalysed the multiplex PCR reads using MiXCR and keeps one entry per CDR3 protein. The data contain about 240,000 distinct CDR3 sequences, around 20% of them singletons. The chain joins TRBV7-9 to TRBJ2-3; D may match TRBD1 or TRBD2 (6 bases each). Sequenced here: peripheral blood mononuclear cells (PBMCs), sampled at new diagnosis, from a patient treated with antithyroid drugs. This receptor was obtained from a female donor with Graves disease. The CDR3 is CASHPGGKADTQYF. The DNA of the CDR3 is TGTGCCAGTCACCCCGGGGGCAAGGCAGATACGCAGTATTTT.